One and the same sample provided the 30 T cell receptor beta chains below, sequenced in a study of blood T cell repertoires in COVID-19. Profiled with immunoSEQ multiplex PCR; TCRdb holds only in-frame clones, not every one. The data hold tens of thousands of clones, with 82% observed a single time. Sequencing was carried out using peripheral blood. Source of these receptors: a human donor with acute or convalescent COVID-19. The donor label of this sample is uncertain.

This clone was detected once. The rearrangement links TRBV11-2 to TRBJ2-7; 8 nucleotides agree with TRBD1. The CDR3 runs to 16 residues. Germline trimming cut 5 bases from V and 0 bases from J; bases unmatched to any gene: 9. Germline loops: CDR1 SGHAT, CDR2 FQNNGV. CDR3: CASSPQTGDSSYEQYF. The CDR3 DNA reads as TGTGCCAGCAGCCCGCAGACAGGGGACTCCTCCTACGAGCAGTACTTC.

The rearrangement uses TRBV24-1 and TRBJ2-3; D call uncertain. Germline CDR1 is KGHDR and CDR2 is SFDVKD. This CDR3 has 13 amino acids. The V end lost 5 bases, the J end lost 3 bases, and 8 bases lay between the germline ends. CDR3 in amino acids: CATSGQLTDTQYF. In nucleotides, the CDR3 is TGTGCCACCAGTGGGCAGTTAACAGATACGCAGTATTTT.

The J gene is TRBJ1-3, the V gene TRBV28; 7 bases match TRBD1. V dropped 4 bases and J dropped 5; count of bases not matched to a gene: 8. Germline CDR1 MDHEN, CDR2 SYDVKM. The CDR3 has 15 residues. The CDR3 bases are TGTGCCAGCAGTTCCCCAGGGGGGTCCCGAAACACCATATATTTT. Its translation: CASSSPGGSRNTIYF.

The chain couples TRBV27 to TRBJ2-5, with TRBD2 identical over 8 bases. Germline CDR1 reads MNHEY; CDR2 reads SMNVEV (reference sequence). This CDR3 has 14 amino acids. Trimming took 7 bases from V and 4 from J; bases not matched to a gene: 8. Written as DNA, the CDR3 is TGTGCCAGCAAGACGGGACTAGGAGGAGAGACCCAGTACTTC. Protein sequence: CASKTGLGGETQYF.

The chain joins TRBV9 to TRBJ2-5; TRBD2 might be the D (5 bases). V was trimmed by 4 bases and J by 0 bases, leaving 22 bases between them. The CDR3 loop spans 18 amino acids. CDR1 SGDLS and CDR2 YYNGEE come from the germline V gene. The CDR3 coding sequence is TGTGCCAGCAGCCCCTCCGAGGGAACAGAGCCGTACCAAGAGACCCAGTACTTC. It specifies CASSPSEGTEPYQETQYF.

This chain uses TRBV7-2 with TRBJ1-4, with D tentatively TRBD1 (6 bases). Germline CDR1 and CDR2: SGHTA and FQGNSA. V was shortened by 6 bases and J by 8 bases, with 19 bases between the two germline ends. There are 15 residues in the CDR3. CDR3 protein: CASSSTTGIYEKLFF. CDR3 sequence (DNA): TGTGCCAGCAGTTCCACCACAGGGATCTACGAAAAACTGTTTTTT. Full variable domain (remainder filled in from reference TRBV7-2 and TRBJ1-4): GAGVSQSPSNKVTEKGKDVELRCDPISGHTALYWYRQSLGQGLEFLIYFQGNSAPDKSGLPSDRFSAERTGGSVSTLTIQRTQQEDSAVYLCASSSTTGIYEKLFFGSGTQLSVL.

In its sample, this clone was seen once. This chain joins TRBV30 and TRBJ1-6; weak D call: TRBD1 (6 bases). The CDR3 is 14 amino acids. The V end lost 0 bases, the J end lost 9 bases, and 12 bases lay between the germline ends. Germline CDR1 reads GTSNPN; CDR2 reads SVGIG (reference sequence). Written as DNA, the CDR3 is TGTGCCTGGAGTGTGACGGGGGGCAGTTCACCCCTCCACTTT. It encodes CAWSVTGGSSPLHF.

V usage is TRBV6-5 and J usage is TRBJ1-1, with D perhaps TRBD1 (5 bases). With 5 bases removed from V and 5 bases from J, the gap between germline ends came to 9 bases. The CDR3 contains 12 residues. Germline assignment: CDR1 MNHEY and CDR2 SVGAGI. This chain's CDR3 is CASSQGKTEAFF. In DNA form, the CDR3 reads TGTGCCAGCAGTCAGGGAAAGACTGAAGCTTTCTTT.

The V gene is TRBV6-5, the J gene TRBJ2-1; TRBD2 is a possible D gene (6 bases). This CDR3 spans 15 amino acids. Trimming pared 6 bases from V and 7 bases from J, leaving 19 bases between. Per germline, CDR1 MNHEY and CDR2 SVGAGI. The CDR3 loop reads CASSNWRADSNEQFF. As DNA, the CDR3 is TGTGCCAGCAGCAACTGGAGGGCCGACAGTAATGAGCAGTTCTTC.

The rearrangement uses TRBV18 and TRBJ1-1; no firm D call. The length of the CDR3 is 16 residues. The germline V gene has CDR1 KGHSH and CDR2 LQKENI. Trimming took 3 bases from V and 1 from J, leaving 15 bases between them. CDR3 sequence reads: CASSPTLVLSNTEAFF. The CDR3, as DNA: TGTGCCAGCTCACCTACGCTGGTTCTATCGAACACTGAAGCTTTCTTT.

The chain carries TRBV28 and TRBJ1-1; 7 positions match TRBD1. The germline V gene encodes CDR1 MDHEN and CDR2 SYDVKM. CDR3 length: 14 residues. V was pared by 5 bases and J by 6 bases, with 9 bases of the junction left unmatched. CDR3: CASSHRDRAAEAFF. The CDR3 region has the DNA TGTGCCAGCAGTCACCGAGACAGGGCCGCTGAAGCTTTCTTT.

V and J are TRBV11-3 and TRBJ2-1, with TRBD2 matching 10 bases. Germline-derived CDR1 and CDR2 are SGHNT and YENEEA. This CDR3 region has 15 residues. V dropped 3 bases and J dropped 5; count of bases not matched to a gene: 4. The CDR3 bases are TGTGCCAGCAGCTTGGGGACTAGCGTCCACAATGAGCAGTTCTTC. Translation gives CASSLGTSVHNEQFF.

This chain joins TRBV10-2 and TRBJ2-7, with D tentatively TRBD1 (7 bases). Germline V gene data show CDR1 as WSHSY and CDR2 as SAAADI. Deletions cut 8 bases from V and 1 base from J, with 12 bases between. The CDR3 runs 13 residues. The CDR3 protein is CASGPGGSYEQYF. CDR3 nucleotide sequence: TGCGCCAGCGGGCCAGGGGGGTCCTACGAGCAGTACTTC.

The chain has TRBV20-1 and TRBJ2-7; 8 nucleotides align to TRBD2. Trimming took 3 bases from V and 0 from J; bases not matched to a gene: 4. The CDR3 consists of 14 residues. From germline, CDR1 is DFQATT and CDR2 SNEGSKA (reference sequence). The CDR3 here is CSASRREGSYEQYF. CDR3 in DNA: TGCAGTGCTAGTCGCCGGGAGGGCTCCTACGAGCAGTACTTC.

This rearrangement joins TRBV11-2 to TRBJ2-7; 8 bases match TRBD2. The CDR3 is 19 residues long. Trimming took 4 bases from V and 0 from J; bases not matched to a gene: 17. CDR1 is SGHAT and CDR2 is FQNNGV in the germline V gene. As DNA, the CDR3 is TGTGCCAGCAGCTCCCTCCGGGCGCTAGCGGGCTACAACTCCTACGAGCAGTACTTC. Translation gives CASSSLRALAGYNSYEQYF.

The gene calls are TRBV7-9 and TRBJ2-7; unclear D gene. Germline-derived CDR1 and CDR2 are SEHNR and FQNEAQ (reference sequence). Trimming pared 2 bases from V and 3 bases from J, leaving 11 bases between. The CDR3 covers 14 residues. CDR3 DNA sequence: TGTGCCAGCAGCTTACGTTACGAGGACTACGAGCAGTACTTC. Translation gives CASSLRYEDYEQYF.

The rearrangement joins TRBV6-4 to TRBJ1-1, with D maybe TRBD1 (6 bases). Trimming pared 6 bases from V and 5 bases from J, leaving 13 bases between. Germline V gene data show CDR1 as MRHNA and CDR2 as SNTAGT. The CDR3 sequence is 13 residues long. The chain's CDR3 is CASSSDRRTEAFF. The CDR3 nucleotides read TGTGCCAGCAGCTCCGACAGGAGGACTGAAGCTTTCTTT.

The CDR3 reads CASSERGGRNNSPLHF. As DNA, the CDR3 is TGCGCCAGCAGCGAACGGGGGGGACGGAATAATTCACCCCTCCACTTT. The chain links TRBV5-1 to TRBJ1-6; D might be TRBD1 (5 bases). Trimming pared 4 bases from V and 5 bases from J, leaving 16 bases between. CDR1 SGHRS and CDR2 YFSETQ come from the germline V gene. This CDR3 spans 16 amino acids.

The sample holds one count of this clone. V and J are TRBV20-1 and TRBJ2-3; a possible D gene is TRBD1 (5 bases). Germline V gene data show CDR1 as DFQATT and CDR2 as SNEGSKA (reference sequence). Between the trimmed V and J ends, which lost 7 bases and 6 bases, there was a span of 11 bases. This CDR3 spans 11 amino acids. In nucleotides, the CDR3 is TGCAGTGGTACCAAGGGGGATACGCAGTATTTT. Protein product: CSGTKGDTQYF.

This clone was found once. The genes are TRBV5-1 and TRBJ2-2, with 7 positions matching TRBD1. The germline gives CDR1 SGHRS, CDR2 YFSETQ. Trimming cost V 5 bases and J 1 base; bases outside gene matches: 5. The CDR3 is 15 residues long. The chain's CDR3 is CASSKDRRNTGELFF. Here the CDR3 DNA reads TGCGCCAGCAGTAAGGACAGGAGGAACACCGGGGAGCTGTTTTTT.

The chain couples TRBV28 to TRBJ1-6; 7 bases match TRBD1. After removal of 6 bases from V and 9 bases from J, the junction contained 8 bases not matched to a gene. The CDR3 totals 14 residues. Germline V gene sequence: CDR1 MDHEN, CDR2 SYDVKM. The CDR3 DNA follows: TGTGCCAGCAGCCTCGCCAGGGGGTTTTCACCCCTCCACTTT. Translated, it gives CASSLARGFSPLHF.

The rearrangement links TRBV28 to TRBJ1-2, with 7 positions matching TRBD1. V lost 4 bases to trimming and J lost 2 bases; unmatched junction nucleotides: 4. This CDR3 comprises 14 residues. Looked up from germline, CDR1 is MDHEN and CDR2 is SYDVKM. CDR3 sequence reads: CASSSYRGNYGYTF. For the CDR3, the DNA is TGTGCCAGCAGTTCATACAGGGGAAACTATGGCTACACCTTC.

The CDR3 here is CASSGRGTEAFF. The CDR3 DNA is TGTGCCAGCAGTGGCAGGGGCACTGAAGCTTTCTTT. The genes are TRBV2 and TRBJ1-1, with a tentative D call TRBD1 (6 bases). Trimming cost V 4 bases and J 4 bases, with 7 bases left between them. The CDR3 is 12 amino acids. The germline V gene has CDR1 SNHLY and CDR2 FYNNEI.

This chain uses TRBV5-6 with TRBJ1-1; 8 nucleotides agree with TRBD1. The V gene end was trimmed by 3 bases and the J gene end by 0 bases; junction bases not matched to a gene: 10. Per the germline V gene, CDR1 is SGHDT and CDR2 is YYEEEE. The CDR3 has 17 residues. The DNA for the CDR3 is TGTGCCAGCAGCTATACAGGGGGGGCCTATATGAACACTGAAGCTTTCTTT. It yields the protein CASSYTGGAYMNTEAFF.

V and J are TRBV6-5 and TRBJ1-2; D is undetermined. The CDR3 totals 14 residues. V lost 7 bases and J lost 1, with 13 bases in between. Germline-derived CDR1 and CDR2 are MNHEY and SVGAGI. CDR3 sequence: CASIPGGSNYGYTF. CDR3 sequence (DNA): TGTGCCAGCATCCCCGGCGGCAGTAACTATGGCTACACCTTC.

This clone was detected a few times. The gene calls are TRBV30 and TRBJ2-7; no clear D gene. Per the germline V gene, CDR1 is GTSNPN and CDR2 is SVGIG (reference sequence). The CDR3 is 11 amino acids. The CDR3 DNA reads TGTGCTTGGGGTCTTTCCTACGAGCAGTACTTC. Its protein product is CAWGLSYEQYF.

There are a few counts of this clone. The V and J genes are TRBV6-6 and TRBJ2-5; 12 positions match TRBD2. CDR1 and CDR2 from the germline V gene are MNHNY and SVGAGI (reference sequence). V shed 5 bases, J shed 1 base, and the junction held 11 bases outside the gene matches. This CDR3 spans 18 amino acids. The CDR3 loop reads CASSPRDRLAGAQETQYF. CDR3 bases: TGTGCCAGCAGTCCCCGCGACCGACTAGCGGGGGCCCAAGAGACCCAGTACTTC.

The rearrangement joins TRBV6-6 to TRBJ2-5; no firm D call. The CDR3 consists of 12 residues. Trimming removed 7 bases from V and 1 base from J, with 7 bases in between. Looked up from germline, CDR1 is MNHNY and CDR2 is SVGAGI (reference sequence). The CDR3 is CASTHFQETQYF. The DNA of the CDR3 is TGTGCCAGCACCCATTTCCAAGAGACCCAGTACTTC.

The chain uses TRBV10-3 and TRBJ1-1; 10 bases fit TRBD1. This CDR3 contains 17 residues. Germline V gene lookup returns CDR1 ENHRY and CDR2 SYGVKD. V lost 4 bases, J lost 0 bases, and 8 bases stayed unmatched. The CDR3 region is CAISGDRGIGVNTEAFF. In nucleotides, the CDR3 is TGTGCCATCAGTGGGGACAGGGGAATAGGTGTGAACACTGAAGCTTTCTTT.

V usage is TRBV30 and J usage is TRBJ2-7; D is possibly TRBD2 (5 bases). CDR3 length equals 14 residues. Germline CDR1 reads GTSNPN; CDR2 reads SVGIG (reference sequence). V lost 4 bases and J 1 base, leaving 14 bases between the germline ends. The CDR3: CAWTLPRRSYEQYF. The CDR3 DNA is TGTGCCTGGACCCTCCCCAGGAGGTCCTACGAGCAGTACTTC.